The present T cell receptor beta chain was sequenced within a study of blood T cells in healthy people across ages. This clonotype was observed a handful of times. PBMCs, at least 7 million per sample, were isolated. With a J-beta primer mix and a sample-barcoded 5' primer, a second PCR ran about 7 to 12 cycles. TCRdb reanalysed the 5' RACE reads using MiXCR and keeps one entry per CDR3 protein. The sample has around 800,000 distinct CDR3 sequences; 62% are singletons. The CDR3 loop spans 17 amino acids. Germline V gene sequence: CDR1 DFQATT, CDR2 SNEGSKA (reference sequence). With 7 bases clipped from V and 1 base from J, the junction kept 10 bases outside the gene matches.

This chain connects TRBV20-1 to TRBJ2-7, with 16 nucleotides matching TRBD2. The receptor was isolated from a man between 25 and 39 years old in good health. Specimen: blood. CDR3 region: CSVPFGTSGGASYEQYF. The DNA for the CDR3 is TGCAGTGTTCCGTTCGGGACTAGCGGGGGGGCGTCCTACGAGCAGTACTTC.